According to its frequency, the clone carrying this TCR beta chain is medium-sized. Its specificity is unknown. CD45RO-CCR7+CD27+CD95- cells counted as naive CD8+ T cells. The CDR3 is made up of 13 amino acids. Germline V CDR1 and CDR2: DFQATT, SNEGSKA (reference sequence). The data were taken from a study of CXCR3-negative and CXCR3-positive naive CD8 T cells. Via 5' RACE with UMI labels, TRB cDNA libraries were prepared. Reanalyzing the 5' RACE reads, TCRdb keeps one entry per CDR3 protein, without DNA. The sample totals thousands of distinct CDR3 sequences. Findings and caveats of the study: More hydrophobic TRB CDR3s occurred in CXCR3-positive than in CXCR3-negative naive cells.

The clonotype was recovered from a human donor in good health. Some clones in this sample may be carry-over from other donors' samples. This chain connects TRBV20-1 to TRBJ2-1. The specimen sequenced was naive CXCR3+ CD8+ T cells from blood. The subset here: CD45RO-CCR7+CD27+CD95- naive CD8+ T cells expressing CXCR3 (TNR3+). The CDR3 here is CSARMASYNEQFF.